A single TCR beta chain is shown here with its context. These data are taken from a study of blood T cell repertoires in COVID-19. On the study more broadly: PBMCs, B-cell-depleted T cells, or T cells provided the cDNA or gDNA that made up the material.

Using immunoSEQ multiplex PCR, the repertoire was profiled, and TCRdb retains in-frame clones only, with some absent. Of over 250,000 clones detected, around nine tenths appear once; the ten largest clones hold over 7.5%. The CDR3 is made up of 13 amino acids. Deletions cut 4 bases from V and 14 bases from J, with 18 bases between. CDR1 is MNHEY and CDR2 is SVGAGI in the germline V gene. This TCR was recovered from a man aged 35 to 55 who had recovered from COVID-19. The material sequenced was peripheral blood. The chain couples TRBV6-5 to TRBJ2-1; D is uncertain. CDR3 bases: TGTGCCAGCAGTTCCCGCTCAACTTATAGTGAGTTCTTC. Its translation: CASSSRSTYSEFF.